This TCR beta chain is drawn from a study of human T cells and chemical hapten exposure. About this clonotype: As yet, its antigen is unknown. Just one base apart from a much larger clone, this may be a read error.

Study-wide results and caveats: Sensitization with DPC brought no change to TCRs above 1 in 1000 in frequency.

The CDR3 has 16 amino acids. It was unfractionated whole blood from which total RNA was extracted. The library labeled individual cDNA molecules by adding unique molecular identifiers to them. Study processing details: Samples contained a median of roughly 96,000 TCRs, with a range of roughly 20,000 to 700,000. TCRdb analysed the reads with MiXCR anew, one entry per CDR3 protein. Clone size and V and J calls follow TCRdb, not the original study. Altogether fewer than 150,000 distinct CDR3 sequences are present, approximately 9.3% being singletons, with the ten largest covering roughly 1.5%. This sequence originates from a human donor in good health. Some clones in this sample may be carry-over from other donors' samples. Sequences were obtained from whole blood. V usage is TRBV12-3 or TRBV12-4 and J usage is TRBJ2-5, with TRBD1 matching over 12 bases. DNA of the CDR3: TGTGTCAGCAGCTCCCGGGACAGGGGGCCCCAAGAGACCCAGTACTTC. Amino acids: CVSSSRDRGPQETQYF.